This record looks at one T cell receptor (beta chain) sequence and its context. Its antigen is as yet unknown. The data were taken from a study of long-term antiretroviral therapy in people with HIV. The CDR3 is 13 amino acids. Germline V CDR1 and CDR2: LGHNT, FRNRAP. V shed 0 bases, J shed 6 bases, and the junction held 0 bases outside the gene matches. Runs used v3.0 of the immunoSEQ assay and were done at survey level. A per-sample goal of roughly 40,000-50,000 T-cell genomes was targeted by sequencing. Profiling relied on immunoSEQ multiplex PCR, and the TCRdb table lists in-frame clones only, not all of them. There are approximately 17,000 clones in the sample; 81% occur only once, and more than 14% lies in the top ten. Study findings and constraints: From about 2003 to 2017, blood was obtained, possibly while participants received older ART regimens. Whereas controls had wider CDR3 length ranges, HIV repertoires had narrower ones.

The receptor comes from a man aged 25 to 45 with HIV. Sequencing used unsorted PBMCs, obtained about 1.2 years before starting antiretroviral therapy. The chain joins TRBV12-5 to TRBJ2-7; 9 bases align to TRBD2. The CDR3 region is CASGLVAGGEQYF. CDR3 sequence (DNA): TGTGCTAGTGGTTTGGTAGCGGGAGGCGAGCAGTACTTC.